Presented here are 20 T cell receptor beta chains from one specimen sequenced in a study of CD8 T cells in Susac syndrome. RNA amounts of 0.5 to 1 ug underwent reverse transcription with random hexamers. TCRdb passed the immunoSEQ multiplex PCR reads through MiXCR, listing each CDR3 protein once. The data show approximately 190,000 distinct CDR3 sequences, with approximately 93% seen just once and 0.1% held by the top ten. Sequencing input: CD4+ T cells from PBMCs. All receptors derive from a human donor in good health.

The genes are TRBV3-1 and TRBJ2-7; the match to TRBD1 covers 10 bases. Germline CDR1 LGHDT, CDR2 YNNKEL (reference sequence). The CDR3 totals 15 residues. J gave up 5 bases and V 4 bases, and 8 bases lay outside the gene matches. The CDR3: CASSRDRDRGNEQYF. CDR3 DNA sequence: TGTGCCAGCAGCCGGGACCGGGACAGGGGCAACGAGCAGTACTTC.

This clonotype occurred once. This chain connects TRBV11-3 to TRBJ2-5, with D tentatively TRBD1 (6 bases). Germline loops: CDR1 SGHNT, CDR2 YENEEA. Trimming removed 4 bases at V and 1 base at J, with 13 bases between. This CDR3 has 15 residues. The DNA of the CDR3 is TGTGCCAGCAGCTCGGGGACAAAGGGCCAAGAGACCCAGTACTTC. As protein: CASSSGTKGQETQYF.

The chain couples TRBV15 to TRBJ1-5; D possibly corresponds to TRBD1 (6 bases). Trimming took 3 bases from V and 4 from J, leaving 13 bases between them. Germline lookup yields CDR1 LNHNV and CDR2 YYDKDF (reference sequence). The CDR3 covers 15 residues. DNA of the CDR3: TGTGCCACCAGCAGGCTTGACAGGTCTAATCAGCCCCAGCATTTT. Encoded protein: CATSRLDRSNQPQHF.

The chain carries TRBV7-6 and TRBJ1-1, with D unclear. This CDR3 has 16 residues. Germline V gene sequence: CDR1 SGHVS, CDR2 FNYEAQ. V lost 1 base and J 1 base, leaving 13 bases between the germline ends. In DNA, the CDR3 is TGTGCCAGCAGCTTAGACGCCCCCTCGGGGAACACTGAAGCTTTCTTT. It translates to CASSLDAPSGNTEAFF.

The chain combines TRBV9 with TRBJ2-7, with a possible D match to TRBD1 (6 bases). Germline V lookup: CDR1 SGDLS, CDR2 YYNGEE. The ends were cut back, 0 bases at V and 2 bases at J, with 12 bases in the middle. The CDR3 spans 15 residues. The CDR3 loop is CASSVETGHPYEQYF. The CDR3 DNA is TGTGCCAGCAGCGTAGAAACAGGGCACCCCTACGAGCAGTACTTC.

The V gene is TRBV20-1, the J gene TRBJ1-1; D uncertain. From germline, CDR1 is DFQATT and CDR2 SNEGSKA (reference sequence). Deletions cut 2 bases from V and 5 bases from J, with 9 bases between. The CDR3 runs to 12 residues. CDR3 sequence (DNA): TGCAGTGCTAGATTCGGTCGTACTGAAGCTTTCTTT. Protein: CSARFGRTEAFF.

The V gene is TRBV10-1, the J gene TRBJ2-7, with D possibly called TRBD1 or TRBD2 (6 bases each). Trimming took 11 bases from V and 5 from J, leaving 22 bases between them. Germline CDR1 WNHNN, CDR2 SYGVQD (reference sequence). This CDR3 is built from 14 residues. CDR3 residues: CAAAGTGTRNEQYV. The DNA of the CDR3 is TGCGCCGCGGCAGGCACAGGGACTCGGAACGAGCAGTACGTC.

The chain carries TRBV6-6 and TRBJ2-7; TRBD2 matches 7 bases. Germline V gene lookup returns CDR1 MNHNY and CDR2 SVGAGI (reference sequence). Unmatched junction bases numbered 5, after V lost 6 bases and J lost 0 bases. The CDR3 is made up of 14 amino acids. CDR3 protein: CASSFSGDSYEQYF. The DNA for the CDR3 is TGTGCCAGCAGCTTCAGCGGGGACTCCTACGAGCAGTACTTC.

This rearrangement joins TRBV20-1 to TRBJ1-5; no firm D call. This CDR3 region has 13 residues. Deletions cut 5 bases from V and 4 bases from J, with 12 bases between. Germline CDR1 DFQATT, CDR2 SNEGSKA (reference sequence). CDR3 DNA: TGCAGTGCTTTGGGGTCAAAAAATCAGCCCCAGCATTTT. This sequence encodes CSALGSKNQPQHF.

CDR3 coding DNA: TGTGCCAGCAGCTTCGGTCCCGGGACAGGGGGCGCCATGAACACTGAAGCTTTCTTT. It specifies CASSFGPGTGGAMNTEAFF. The V call is TRBV13, the J call TRBJ1-1, with 12 positions matching TRBD1. Unmatched junction bases numbered 11, after V lost 3 bases and J lost 0 bases. The CDR3 has 19 amino acids. The V gene's germline CDR1 is PRHDT and CDR2 FYEKMQ (reference sequence).

This chain uses TRBV12-3 or TRBV12-4 with TRBJ2-7; 10 nucleotides agree with TRBD1. Trimming at V came to 6 bases and at J to 5 bases, leaving 4 bases not matched to a gene. This CDR3 spans 13 amino acids. CDR3 sequence (DNA): TGTGCCAGCAGCCGGGACAGGGGACACGAGCAGTACGTC. It yields the protein CASSRDRGHEQYV.

This clonotype was detected only once. The rearrangement uses TRBV3-1 and TRBJ1-1; 7 bases agree with TRBD1. The CDR3 extends over 15 amino acids. V lost 1 base and J lost 6; bases outside the gene matches: 8. Germline V CDR1 and CDR2: LGHDT, YNNKEL (reference sequence). The CDR3 DNA follows: TGTGCCAGCAGCCAAGGGCCTAAGGGGGCGGCTGAAGCTTTCTTT. Residues: CASSQGPKGAAEAFF.

A single count supports this clonotype. This chain links TRBV27 with TRBJ1-1; D might be TRBD1 (5 bases). Germline V gene sequence: CDR1 MNHEY, CDR2 SMNVEV (reference sequence). Trimming removed 6 bases at V and 4 bases at J, with 15 bases between. This CDR3 contains 14 residues. CDR3 sequence: CASSRRGKGTEAFF. CDR3 DNA sequence: TGTGCCAGCAGCCGCCGGGGGAAGGGCACTGAAGCTTTCTTT.

This rearrangement joins TRBV7-9 to TRBJ1-5; the match to TRBD1 covers 7 bases. This CDR3 is 16 amino acids long. The germline V gene encodes CDR1 SEHNR and CDR2 FQNEAQ (reference sequence). V lost 1 base and J lost 0; bases outside the gene matches: 3. The CDR3 region has the DNA TGTGCCAGCAGCTTAGGGCAGGGGGGTAGCAATCAGCCCCAGCATTTT. The encoded protein is CASSLGQGGSNQPQHF. Combining the CDR3 with reference TRBV7-9 and TRBJ1-5 gives the whole variable domain DTGVSQNPRHKITKRGQNVTFRCDPISEHNRLYWYRQTLGQGPEFLTYFQNEAQLEKSRLLSDRFSAERPKGSFSTLEIQRTEQGDSAMYLCASSLGQGGSNQPQHFGDGTRLSIL.

Only a few counts were recorded for this clonotype. CDR3 DNA sequence: TGTGCCAGCAGTCCAGAAAGGACAGGTCAAGCCTACGAGCAGTACTTC. Translated, it gives CASSPERTGQAYEQYF. This chain connects TRBV27 to TRBJ2-7; 7 nucleotides agree with TRBD1. Germline-derived CDR1 and CDR2 are MNHEY and SMNVEV (reference sequence). The CDR3 covers 16 residues. The trim removed 5 bases at V and 2 bases at J, leaving 12 bases unmatched.

The genes are TRBV9 and TRBJ2-5, with D tentatively TRBD1 or TRBD2 (5 bases each). Germline lookup yields CDR1 SGDLS and CDR2 YYNGEE. The ends were cut back, 3 bases at V and 5 bases at J, with 17 bases in the middle. The CDR3 loop spans 15 amino acids. The CDR3: CASSDGTSQWETQYF. CDR3 DNA sequence: TGTGCCAGCAGCGACGGGACCTCCCAATGGGAGACCCAGTACTTC.

The gene calls are TRBV3-1 and TRBJ2-5; 7 bases line up with TRBD2. CDR1 and CDR2 (germline): LGHDT, YNNKEL (reference sequence). Trimming took 3 bases from V and 5 from J; bases not matched to a gene: 9. This CDR3 has 15 residues. In DNA form, the CDR3 reads TGTGCCAGCAGCCATACCGGGCCCGGGGGGGAGACCCAGTACTTC. Amino acid sequence: CASSHTGPGGETQYF.

The chain links TRBV30 to TRBJ1-6; possibly TRBD1 for D (5 bases). CDR1 GTSNPN and CDR2 SVGIG come from the germline V gene (reference sequence). V dropped 3 bases and J dropped 5 bases, with 11 bases sitting between them. CDR3 size: 14 residues. The CDR3 is CAWSPGDHNSPLHF. Here the CDR3 DNA reads TGTGCCTGGAGCCCTGGGGACCATAATTCACCCCTCCACTTT.

The V gene is TRBV5-1, the J gene TRBJ2-7; 9 nucleotides agree with TRBD1. Germline values: CDR1 SGHRS, CDR2 YFSETQ. CDR3 length equals 14 residues. V was clipped by 0 bases and J by 6 bases; unmatched bases: 4. Written as DNA, the CDR3 is TGCGCCAGCAGCTTGGTGGGACAGGGTACCGAGCAGTACGTC. Translating gives CASSLVGQGTEQYV.

The V gene is TRBV6-2 or TRBV6-3, the J gene TRBJ1-1, with 10 bases matching TRBD1. After removal of 6 bases from V and 2 bases from J, the junction contained 9 bases not matched to a gene. The germline V gene has CDR1 MNHEY and CDR2 SVGEGT. The CDR3 spans 16 residues. The CDR3 reads CASSPGTGAINTEAFF. The DNA for the CDR3 is TGTGCCAGCAGCCCCGGGACAGGGGCAATTAACACTGAAGCTTTCTTT.